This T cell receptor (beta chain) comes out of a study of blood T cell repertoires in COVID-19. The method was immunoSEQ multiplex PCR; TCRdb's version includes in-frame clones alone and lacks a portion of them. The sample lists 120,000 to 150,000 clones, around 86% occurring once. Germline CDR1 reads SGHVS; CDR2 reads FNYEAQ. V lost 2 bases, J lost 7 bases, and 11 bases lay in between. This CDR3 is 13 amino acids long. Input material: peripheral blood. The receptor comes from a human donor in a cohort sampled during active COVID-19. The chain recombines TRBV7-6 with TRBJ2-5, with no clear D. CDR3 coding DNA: TGTGCCAGCAGCTTAAGCTCTCCCGGGACCCAGTACTTC. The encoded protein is CASSLSSPGTQYF.